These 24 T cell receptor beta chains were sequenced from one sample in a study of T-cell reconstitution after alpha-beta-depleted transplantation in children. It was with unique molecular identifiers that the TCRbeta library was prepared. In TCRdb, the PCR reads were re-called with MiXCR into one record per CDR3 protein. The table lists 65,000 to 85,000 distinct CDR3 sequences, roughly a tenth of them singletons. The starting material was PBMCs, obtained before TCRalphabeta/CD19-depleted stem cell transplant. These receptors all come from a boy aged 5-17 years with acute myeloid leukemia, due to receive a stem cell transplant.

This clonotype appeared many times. In nucleotides, the CDR3 is TGTGCCAGCAGGCCGGGACGTCTCCCCGAGGCCCAGCATTTT. Its protein is CASRPGRLPEAQHF. V gene TRBV27 combines with J gene TRBJ1-5; D may be TRBD1 (5 bases). This CDR3 contains 14 residues. The V gene lost 6 bases and the J gene lost 11 bases, with 20 bases spanning the gap. The germline V gene encodes CDR1 MNHEY and CDR2 SMNVEV (reference sequence).

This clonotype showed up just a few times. The CDR3 nucleotides are TGTGCCAGCAGCTATGAACCCCGGGCCATTTATGGCTACACCTTC. Translating gives CASSYEPRAIYGYTF. The genes are TRBV7-2 and TRBJ1-2; no reliable D call. With 4 bases removed from V and 5 bases from J, the gap between germline ends came to 17 bases. CDR3 length: 15 amino acids. Per the germline V gene, CDR1 is SGHTA and CDR2 is FQGNSA.

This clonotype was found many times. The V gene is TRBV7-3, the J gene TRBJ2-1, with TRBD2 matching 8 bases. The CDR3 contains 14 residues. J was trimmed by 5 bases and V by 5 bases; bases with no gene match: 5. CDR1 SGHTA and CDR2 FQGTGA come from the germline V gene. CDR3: CASSAGTRDNEQFF. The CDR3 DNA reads TGTGCCAGCAGCGCCGGGACTAGGGACAATGAGCAGTTCTTC.

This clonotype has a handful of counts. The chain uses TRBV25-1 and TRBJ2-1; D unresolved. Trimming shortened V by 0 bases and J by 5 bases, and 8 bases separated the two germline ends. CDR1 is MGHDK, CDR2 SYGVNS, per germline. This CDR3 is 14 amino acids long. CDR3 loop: CASSEYRAHNEQFF. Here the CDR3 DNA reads TGTGCCAGCAGTGAATATAGGGCACACAATGAGCAGTTCTTC.

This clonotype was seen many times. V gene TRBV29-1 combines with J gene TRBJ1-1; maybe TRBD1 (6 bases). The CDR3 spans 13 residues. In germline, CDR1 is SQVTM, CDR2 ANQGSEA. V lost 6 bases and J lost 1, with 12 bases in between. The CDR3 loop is CSVQRGENTEAFF. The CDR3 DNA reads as TGCAGCGTCCAAAGGGGGGAGAACACTGAAGCTTTCTTT.

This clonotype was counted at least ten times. The DNA of the CDR3 is TGTGCCAGCAGTGAAATCGGAGGAGGTGGCACTGAAGCTTTCTTT. Protein: CASSEIGGGGTEAFF. The chain couples TRBV25-1 to TRBJ1-1; D gene unclear. Germline CDR1 and CDR2: MGHDK and SYGVNS. The V end lost 2 bases, the J end lost 4 bases, and 14 bases lay between the germline ends. This CDR3 is built from 15 residues.

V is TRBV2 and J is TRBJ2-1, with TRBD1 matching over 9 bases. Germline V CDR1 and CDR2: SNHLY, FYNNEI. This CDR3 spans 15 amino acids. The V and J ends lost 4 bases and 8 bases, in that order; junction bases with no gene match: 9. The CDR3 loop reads CASSVPTGGVDEQFF. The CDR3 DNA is TGTGCCAGCAGTGTCCCGACAGGGGGGGTTGATGAGCAGTTCTTC.

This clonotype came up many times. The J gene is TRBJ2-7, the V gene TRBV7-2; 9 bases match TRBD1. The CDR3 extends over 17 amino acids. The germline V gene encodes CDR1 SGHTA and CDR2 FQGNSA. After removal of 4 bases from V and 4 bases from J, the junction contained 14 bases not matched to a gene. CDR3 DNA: TGTGCCAGCAGCTCGTCCCGGGACAGGGTAGTTGAGTACGAGCAGTACTTC. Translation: CASSSSRDRVVEYEQYF.

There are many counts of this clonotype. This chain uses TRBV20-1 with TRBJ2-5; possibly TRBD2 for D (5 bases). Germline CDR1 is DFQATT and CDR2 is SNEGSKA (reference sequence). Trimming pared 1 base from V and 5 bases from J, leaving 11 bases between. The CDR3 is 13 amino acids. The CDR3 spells CSARGAGTETQYF. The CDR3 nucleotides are TGCAGTGCTAGAGGTGCGGGTACCGAGACCCAGTACTTC.

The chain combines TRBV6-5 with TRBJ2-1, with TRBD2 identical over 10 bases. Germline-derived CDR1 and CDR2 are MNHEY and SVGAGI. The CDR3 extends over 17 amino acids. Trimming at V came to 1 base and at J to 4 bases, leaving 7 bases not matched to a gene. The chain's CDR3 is CASSYLPSGGLYNEQFF. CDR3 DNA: TGTGCCAGCAGTTACTTGCCTAGCGGGGGCCTTTACAATGAGCAGTTCTTC.

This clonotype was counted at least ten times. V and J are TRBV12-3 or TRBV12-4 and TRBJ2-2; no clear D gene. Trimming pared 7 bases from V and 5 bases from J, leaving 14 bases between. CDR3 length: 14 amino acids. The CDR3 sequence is CASTRLASTGELFF. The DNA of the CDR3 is TGTGCCAGCACTAGACTTGCTAGTACCGGGGAGCTGTTTTTT.

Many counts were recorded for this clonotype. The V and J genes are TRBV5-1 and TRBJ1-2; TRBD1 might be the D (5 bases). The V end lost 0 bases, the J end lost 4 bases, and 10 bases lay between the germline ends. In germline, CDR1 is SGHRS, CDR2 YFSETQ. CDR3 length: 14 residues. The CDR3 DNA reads TGCGCCAGCAGCTTGGCGCAGGGTGCCTATGGCTACACCTTC. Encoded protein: CASSLAQGAYGYTF.

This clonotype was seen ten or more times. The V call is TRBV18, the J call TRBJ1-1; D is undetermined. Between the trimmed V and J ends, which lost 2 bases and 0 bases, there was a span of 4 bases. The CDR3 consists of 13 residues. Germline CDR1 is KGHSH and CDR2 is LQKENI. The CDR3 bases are TGTGCCAGCTCACCAGGGATGAACACTGAAGCTTTCTTT. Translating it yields CASSPGMNTEAFF.

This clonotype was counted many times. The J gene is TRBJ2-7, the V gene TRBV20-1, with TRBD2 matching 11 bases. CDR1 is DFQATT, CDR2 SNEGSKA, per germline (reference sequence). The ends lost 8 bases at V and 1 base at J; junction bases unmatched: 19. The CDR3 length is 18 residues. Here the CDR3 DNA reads TGCAGTACCTGGCGTGGAATAGCGGGGGGGTTGGTGTCCTACGAGCAGTACGTC. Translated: CSTWRGIAGGLVSYEQYV.

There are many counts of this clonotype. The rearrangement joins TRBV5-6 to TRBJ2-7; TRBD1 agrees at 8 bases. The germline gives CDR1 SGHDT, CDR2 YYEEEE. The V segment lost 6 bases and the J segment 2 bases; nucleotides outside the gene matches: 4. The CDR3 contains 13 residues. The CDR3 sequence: CASTQTGAYEQYF. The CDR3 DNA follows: TGTGCCAGCACCCAGACAGGGGCCTACGAGCAGTACTTC.

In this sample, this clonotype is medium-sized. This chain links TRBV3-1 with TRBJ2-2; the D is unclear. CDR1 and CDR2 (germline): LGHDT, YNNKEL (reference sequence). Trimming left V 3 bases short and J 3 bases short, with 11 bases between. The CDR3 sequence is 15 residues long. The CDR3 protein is CASSHRVFDTGELFF. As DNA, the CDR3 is TGTGCCAGCAGCCACCGGGTATTCGACACCGGGGAGCTGTTTTTT.

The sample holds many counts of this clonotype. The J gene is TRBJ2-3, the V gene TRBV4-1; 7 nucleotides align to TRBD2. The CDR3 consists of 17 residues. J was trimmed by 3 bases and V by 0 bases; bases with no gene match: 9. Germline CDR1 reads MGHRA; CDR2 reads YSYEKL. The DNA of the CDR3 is TGCGCCAGCAGCCAAGAAGAAGCGGGATTGGGAACAGATACGCAGTATTTT. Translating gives CASSQEEAGLGTDTQYF.

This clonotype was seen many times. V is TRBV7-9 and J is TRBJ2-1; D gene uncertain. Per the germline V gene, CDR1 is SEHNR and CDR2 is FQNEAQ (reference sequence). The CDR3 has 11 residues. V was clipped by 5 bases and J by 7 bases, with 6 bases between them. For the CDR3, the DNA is TGTGCCAGCAGCCCGGAGAATGAGCAGTTCTTC. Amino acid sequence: CASSPENEQFF.

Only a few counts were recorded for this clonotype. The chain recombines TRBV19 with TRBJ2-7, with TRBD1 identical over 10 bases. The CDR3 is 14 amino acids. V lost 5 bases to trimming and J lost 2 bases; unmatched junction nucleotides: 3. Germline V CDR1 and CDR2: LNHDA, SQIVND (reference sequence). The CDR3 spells CASSPGTGAYEQYF. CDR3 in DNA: TGTGCCAGTAGTCCCGGGACAGGGGCCTACGAGCAGTACTTC.

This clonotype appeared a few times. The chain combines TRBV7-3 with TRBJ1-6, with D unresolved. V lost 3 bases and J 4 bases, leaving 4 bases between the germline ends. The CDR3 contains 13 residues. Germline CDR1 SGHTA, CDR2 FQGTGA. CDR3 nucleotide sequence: TGTGCCAGCAGCTTGGGTTATAATTCACCCCTCCACTTT. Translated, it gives CASSLGYNSPLHF.

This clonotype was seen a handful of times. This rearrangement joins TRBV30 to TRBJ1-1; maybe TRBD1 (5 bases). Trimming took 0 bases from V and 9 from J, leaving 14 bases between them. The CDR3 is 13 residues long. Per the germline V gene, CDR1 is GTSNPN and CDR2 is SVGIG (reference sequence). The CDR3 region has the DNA TGTGCCTGGAGTGTACCGTTGGGGGAGCAAGCTTTCTTT. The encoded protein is CAWSVPLGEQAFF. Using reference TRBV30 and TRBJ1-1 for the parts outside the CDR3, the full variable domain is SQTIHQWPATLVQPVGSPLSLECTVEGTSNPNLYWYRQAAGRGLQLLFYSVGIGQISSEVPQNLSASRPQDRQFILSSKKLLLSDSGFYLCAWSVPLGEQAFFGQGTRLTVV.

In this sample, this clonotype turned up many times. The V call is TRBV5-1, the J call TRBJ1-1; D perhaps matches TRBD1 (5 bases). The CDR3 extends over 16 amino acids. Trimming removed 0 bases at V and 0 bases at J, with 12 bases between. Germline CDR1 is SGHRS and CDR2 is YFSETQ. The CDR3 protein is CASSLGTRNMNTEAFF. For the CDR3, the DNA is TGCGCCAGCAGCTTGGGGACACGCAATATGAACACTGAAGCTTTCTTT. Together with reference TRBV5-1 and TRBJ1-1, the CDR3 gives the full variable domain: KAGVTQTPRYLIKTRGQQVTLSCSPISGHRSVSWYQQTPGQGLQFLFEYFSETQRNKGNFPGRFSGRQFSNSRSEMNVSTLELGDSALYLCASSLGTRNMNTEAFFGQGTRLTVV.

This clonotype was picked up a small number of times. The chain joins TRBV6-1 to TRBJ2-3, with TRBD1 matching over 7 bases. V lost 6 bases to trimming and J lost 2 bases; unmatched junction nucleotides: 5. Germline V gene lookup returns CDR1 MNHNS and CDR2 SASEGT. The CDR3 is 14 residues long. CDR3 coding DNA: TGTGCCAGCAGCGACAGGGTCGTCACAGATACGCAGTATTTT. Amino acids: CASSDRVVTDTQYF.

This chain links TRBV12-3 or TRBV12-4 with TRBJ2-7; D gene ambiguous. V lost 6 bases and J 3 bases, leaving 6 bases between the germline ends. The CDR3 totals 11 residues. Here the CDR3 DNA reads TGTGCCAGCAGCTTTGACTACGAGCAGTACTTC. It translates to CASSFDYEQYF.